Below are 20 T cell receptor beta chains sequenced from a single sample in a study of CXCR3-negative and CXCR3-positive naive CD8 T cells. Findings and limits, study-wide: Comparison of naive cells showed more hydrophobic TRB CDR3s in CXCR3-positive than in CXCR3-negative naive cells.

Via 5' RACE with UMI labels, TRB cDNA libraries were prepared. TCRdb re-called the 5' RACE reads and gives one entry per CDR3 protein, without DNA. This sample's table has 55,000 to 75,000 distinct CDR3 sequences. Which antigens these TCRs recognize remains unknown. Sequencing was performed on naive CXCR3+ CD8+ T cells from blood. Subset indicated: CD45RO-CCR7+CD27+CD95- naive CD8+ T cells expressing CXCR3 (TNR3+). These TCRs come from a human donor in good health. Some clones in this sample may be carry-over from other donors' samples.

This chain uses TRBV7-9 with TRBJ1-1; TCRdb picks TRBD1, but there is no DNA to check that call. The CDR3 covers 15 residues. CDR1 is SEHNR and CDR2 is FQNEAQ in the germline V gene (reference sequence). The CDR3 sequence: CASSATDRVNTEAFF.

The chain uses TRBV7-6 and TRBJ2-5; as DNA is missing, the TRBD1 call by TCRdb cannot be tested. CDR1 SGHVS and CDR2 FNYEAQ come from the germline V gene. CDR3 length equals 12 residues. The chain's CDR3 is CASSSDDRGVYF. Full variable domain (remainder filled in from reference TRBV7-6 and TRBJ2-5): GAGVSQSPRYKVTKRGQDVALRCDPISGHVSLYWYRQALGQGPEFLTYFNYEAQQDKSGLPNDRFSAERPEGSISTLTIQRTEQRDSAMYRCASSSDDRGVYFGPGTRLLVL.

This sequence joins TRBV7-2 and TRBJ1-5; TCRdb returns TRBD1, unconfirmable since there is no DNA. Germline V gene lookup returns CDR1 SGHTA and CDR2 FQGNSA. This CDR3 comprises 15 residues. CDR3 sequence: CASSLDRGGNQPQHF.

This chain uses TRBV24-1 with TRBJ2-1; the D call of TRBD1 rests on TCRdb alone, since no DNA is present to check it. The CDR3 has 17 residues. Germline assignment: CDR1 KGHDR and CDR2 SFDVKD. CDR3 sequence: CATSDVAREYTYNEQFF.

The rearrangement links TRBV12-3 or TRBV12-4 to TRBJ2-1; TCRdb's D call of TRBD2 is untestable without DNA. This CDR3 spans 15 amino acids. CDR3 loop: CATMLAGGYYNEQFF.

The chain has TRBV5-6 and TRBJ2-5; without DNA, the TCRdb call of TRBD1 cannot be checked. Germline V gives CDR1 SGHDT, CDR2 YYEEEE. The CDR3 has 14 residues. CDR3 residues: CASSLGGWGETQYF.

The gene calls are TRBV12-3 or TRBV12-4 and TRBJ1-5; TCRdb gives TRBD1 as the D gene, but with no DNA this cannot be confirmed. The CDR3 is 15 residues long. The CDR3 loop is CASSWTGGNNQPQHF.

The genes are TRBV5-1 and TRBJ2-5; TCRdb's D call, TRBD2, is unchecked because there is no DNA. In germline, CDR1 is SGHRS, CDR2 YFSETQ. This CDR3 has 15 residues. CDR3 amino acids: CASTAGEVPVETQYF.

The V call is TRBV6-6, the J call TRBJ1-3. The CDR3 spans 14 residues. CDR1 is MNHNY, CDR2 SVGAGI, per germline (reference sequence). The CDR3 loop reads CATAEGFAGNTIYF.

The chain is built from TRBV2 and TRBJ1-5; as DNA is missing, the TRBD1 call by TCRdb cannot be tested. This CDR3 contains 15 residues. Germline-derived CDR1 and CDR2 are SNHLY and FYNNEI. The CDR3 loop reads CASTGDKFSNQPQHF.

This sequence joins TRBV20-1 and TRBJ1-1; without DNA, the TCRdb call of TRBD1 cannot be checked. CDR3 length: 12 residues. Germline CDR1 is DFQATT and CDR2 is SNEGSKA (reference sequence). The CDR3 here is CSASRGDTEAFF.

The CDR3 region is CATPVEQGTGELFF. The rearrangement links TRBV13 to TRBJ2-2; TCRdb designates TRBD1, a call that cannot be tested without DNA. The CDR3 length is 14 residues. Germline V gene sequence: CDR1 PRHDT, CDR2 FYEKMQ (reference sequence).

V usage is TRBV7-9 and J usage is TRBJ2-2; TCRdb's D call of TRBD1 is untestable without DNA. Germline CDR1 and CDR2: SEHNR and FQNEAQ (reference sequence). This CDR3 is 15 amino acids long. CDR3 amino acids: CASSSRGPDTGELFF.

The chain is built from TRBV6-6 and TRBJ2-7; checking the TCRdb D call of TRBD1 is not possible without DNA. The CDR3 runs 15 residues. The germline gives CDR1 MNHNY, CDR2 SVGAGI (reference sequence). CDR3 loop: CASSYYGQGSYEQYF.

V is TRBV7-6 and J is TRBJ2-1; TCRdb's D call of TRBD1 is untestable without DNA. Per germline, CDR1 SGHVS and CDR2 FNYEAQ. This CDR3 is built from 14 residues. CDR3 loop: CASSSPGTDSYQFF.

This sequence joins TRBV4-1 and TRBJ2-1; there is no DNA to check the TCRdb D call of TRBD1. Looked up from germline, CDR1 is MGHRA and CDR2 is YSYEKL. CDR3 length: 15 residues. The chain's CDR3 is CASSQERGAGNEQFF.

This rearrangement joins TRBV28 to TRBJ2-2; TCRdb picks TRBD2, but there is no DNA to check that call. The CDR3 is made up of 13 amino acids. The germline V gene encodes CDR1 MDHEN and CDR2 SYDVKM. The CDR3 sequence is CASLYRDTGELFF. The entire variable domain, with the rest obtained from reference TRBV28 and TRBJ2-2, is as follows: DVKVTQSSRYLVKRTGEKVFLECVQDMDHENMFWYRQDPGLGLRLIYFSYDVKMKEKGDIPEGYSVSREKKERFSLILESASTNQTSMYLCASLYRDTGELFFGEGSRLTVL.

V gene TRBV25-1 combines with J gene TRBJ1-1. The CDR3 length is 13 residues. Germline CDR1 reads MGHDK; CDR2 reads SYGVNS. The CDR3 region is CASSEWGNTEAFF.

The chain is built from TRBV24-1 and TRBJ2-5; TCRdb calls TRBD2, which cannot be checked without DNA. Germline assignment: CDR1 KGHDR and CDR2 SFDVKD. This CDR3 is built from 16 residues. The CDR3 is CATSDPASGGGETQYF.

The chain joins TRBV27 to TRBJ1-4; TCRdb designates TRBD1, a call that cannot be tested without DNA. CDR3 length: 16 amino acids. Germline V gene sequence: CDR1 MNHEY, CDR2 SMNVEV (reference sequence). The CDR3 sequence: CASSPGEASANEKLFF.